This T cell receptor beta chain was captured in a study of T cells in Graves' hyperthyroidism and ophthalmopathy. RNA transcripts gave rise to amplified TCR beta CDR3 regions. TCR CDR3 underwent first-round RT-PCR with the HTBI primer set. TCRdb ran MiXCR on the multiplex PCR reads and lists one entry per CDR3 protein. The sample carries 490,000 or so distinct CDR3 sequences, about 20% recorded once. V dropped 0 bases and J dropped 4 bases, with 14 bases sitting between them. Germline assignment: CDR1 LGHNA and CDR2 YSLEER. The CDR3 covers 16 residues. This clonotype was observed a few times. The receptor comes from a man in his forties with Graves' ophthalmopathy. The rearrangement uses TRBV4-3 and TRBJ2-3, with unresolved D. The source material was blood. The CDR3 protein is CASSQEAGTVADTQYF. For the CDR3, the DNA is TGCGCCAGCAGCCAAGAAGCTGGAACCGTAGCAGATACGCAGTATTTT.